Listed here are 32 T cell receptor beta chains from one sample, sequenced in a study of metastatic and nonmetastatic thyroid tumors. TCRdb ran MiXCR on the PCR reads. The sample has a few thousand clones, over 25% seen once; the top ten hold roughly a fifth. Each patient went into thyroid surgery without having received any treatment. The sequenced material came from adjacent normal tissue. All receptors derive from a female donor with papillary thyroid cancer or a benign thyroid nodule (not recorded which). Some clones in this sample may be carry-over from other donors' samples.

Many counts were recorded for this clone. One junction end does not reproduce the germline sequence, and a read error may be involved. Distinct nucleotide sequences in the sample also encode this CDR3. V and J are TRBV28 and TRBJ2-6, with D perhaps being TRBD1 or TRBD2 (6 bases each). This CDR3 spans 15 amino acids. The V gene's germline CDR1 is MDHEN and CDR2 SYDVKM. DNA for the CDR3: TGTGCCAGCAGTTTTGGGGGGCACTCGGCCAGCGTCCTGACTTTC. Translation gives CASSFGGHSASVLTF. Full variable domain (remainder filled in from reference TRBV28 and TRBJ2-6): DVKVTQSSRYLVKRTGEKVFLECVQDMDHENMFWYRQDPGLGLRLIYFSYDVKMKEKGDIPEGYSVSREKKERFSLILESASTNQTSMYLCASSFGGHSASVLTFGAGSRLTVL.

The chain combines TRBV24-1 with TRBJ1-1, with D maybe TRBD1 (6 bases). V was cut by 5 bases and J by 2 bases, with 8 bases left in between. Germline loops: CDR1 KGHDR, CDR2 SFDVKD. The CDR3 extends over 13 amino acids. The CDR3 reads CATSGGPNTEAFF. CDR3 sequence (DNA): TGTGCCACCAGTGGGGGGCCAAACACTGAAGCTTTCTTT.

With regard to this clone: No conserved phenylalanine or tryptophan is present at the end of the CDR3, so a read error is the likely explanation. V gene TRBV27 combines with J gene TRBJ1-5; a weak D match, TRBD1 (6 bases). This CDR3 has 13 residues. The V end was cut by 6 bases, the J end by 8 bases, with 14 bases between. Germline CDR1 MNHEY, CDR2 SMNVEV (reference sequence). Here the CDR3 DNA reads TGTGCCAGCAGACTTACATGGGACAAGCCCCAGCATTAT. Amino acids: CASRLTWDKPQHY.

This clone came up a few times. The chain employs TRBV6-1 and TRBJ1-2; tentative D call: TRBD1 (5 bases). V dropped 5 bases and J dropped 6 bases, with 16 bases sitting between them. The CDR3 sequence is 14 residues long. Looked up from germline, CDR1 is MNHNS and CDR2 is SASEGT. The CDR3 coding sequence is TGTGCCAGCAGTCTGGGACCGGTGCTTGATGGCTACACCTTC. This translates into CASSLGPVLDGYTF.

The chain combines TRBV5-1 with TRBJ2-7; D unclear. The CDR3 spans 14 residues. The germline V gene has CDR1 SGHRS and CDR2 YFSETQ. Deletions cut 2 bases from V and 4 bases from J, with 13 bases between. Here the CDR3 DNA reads TGCGCCAGCAGCTTCCTAGGGTCCCTTTACGAGCAGTACTTC. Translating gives CASSFLGSLYEQYF.

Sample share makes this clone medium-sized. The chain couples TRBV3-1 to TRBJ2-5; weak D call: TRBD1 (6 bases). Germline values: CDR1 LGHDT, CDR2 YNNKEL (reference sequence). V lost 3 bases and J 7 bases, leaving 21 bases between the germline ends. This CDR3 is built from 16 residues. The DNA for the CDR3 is TGTGCCAGCAGCCACATACCGGGACAACGGTGGGGGACCCAGTACTTC. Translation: CASSHIPGQRWGTQYF.

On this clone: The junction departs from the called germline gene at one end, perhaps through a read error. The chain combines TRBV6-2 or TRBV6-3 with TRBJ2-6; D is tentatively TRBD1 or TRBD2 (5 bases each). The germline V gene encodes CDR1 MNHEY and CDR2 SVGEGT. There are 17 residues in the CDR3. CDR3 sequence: CACSSRQGVSWANVLTF. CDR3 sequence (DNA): TGTGCCTGCAGTTCTCGTCAGGGAGTCTCTTGGGCCAACGTCCTGACTTTC.

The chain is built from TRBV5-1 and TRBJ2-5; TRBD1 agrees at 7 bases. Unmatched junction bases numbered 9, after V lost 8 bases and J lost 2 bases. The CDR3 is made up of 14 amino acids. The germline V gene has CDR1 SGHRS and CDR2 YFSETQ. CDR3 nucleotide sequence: TGCGCCAGTGAACCGGGACAGTATCAAGAGACCCAGTACTTC. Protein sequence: CASEPGQYQETQYF.

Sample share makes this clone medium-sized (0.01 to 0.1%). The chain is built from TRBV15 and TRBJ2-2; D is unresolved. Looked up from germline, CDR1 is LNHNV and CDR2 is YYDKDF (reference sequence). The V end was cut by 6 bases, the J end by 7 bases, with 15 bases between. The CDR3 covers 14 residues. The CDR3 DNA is TGTGCCACCAGTTTCGTTCGATGGGGCGGGGAGCTGTTTTTT. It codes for CATSFVRWGGELFF.

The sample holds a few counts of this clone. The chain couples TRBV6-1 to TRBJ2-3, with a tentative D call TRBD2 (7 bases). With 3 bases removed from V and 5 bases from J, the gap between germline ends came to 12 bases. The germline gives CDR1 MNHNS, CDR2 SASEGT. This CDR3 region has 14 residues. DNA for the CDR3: TGTGCCAGCAGTGACAGGGGAGGGAGAGATACGCAGTATTTT. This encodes CASSDRGGRDTQYF.

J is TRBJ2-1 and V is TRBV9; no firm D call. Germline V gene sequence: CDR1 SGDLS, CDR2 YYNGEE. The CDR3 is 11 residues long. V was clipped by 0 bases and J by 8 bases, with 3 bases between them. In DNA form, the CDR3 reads TGTGCCAGCAGCGTAGAAGATGAGCAGTTCTTC. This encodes CASSVEDEQFF.

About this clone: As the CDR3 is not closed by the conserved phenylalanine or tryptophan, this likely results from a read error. CDR3 in DNA: TGTGCCAGCAGTCAGGGACTTGCAGCATACGAGCAGTACTCC. It is translated as CASSQGLAAYEQYS. The chain recombines TRBV6-1 with TRBJ2-7, with TRBD2 as a possible D gene (6 bases). The V end lost 5 bases, the J end lost 4 bases, and 15 bases lay between the germline ends. Germline V lookup: CDR1 MNHNS, CDR2 SASEGT. This CDR3 comprises 14 residues.

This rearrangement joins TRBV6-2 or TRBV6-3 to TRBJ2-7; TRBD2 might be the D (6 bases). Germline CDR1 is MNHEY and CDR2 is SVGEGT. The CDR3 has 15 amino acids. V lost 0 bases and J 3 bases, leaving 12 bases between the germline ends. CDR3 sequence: CASSYSGLPDYEQYF. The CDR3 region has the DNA TGTGCCAGCAGTTACTCAGGACTACCGGACTACGAGCAGTACTTC.

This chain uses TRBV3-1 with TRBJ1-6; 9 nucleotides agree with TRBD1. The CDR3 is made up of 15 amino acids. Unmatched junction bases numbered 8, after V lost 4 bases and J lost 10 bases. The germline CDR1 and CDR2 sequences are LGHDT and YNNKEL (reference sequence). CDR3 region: CASSLQTGGKSPLHF. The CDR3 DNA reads TGTGCCAGCAGCCTTCAGACAGGGGGTAAATCACCCCTCCACTTT.

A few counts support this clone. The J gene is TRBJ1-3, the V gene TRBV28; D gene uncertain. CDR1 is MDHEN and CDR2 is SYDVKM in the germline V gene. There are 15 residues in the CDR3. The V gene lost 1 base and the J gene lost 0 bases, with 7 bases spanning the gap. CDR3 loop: CASSLYGSSGNTIYF. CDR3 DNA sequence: TGTGCCAGCAGTTTATATGGCAGCTCTGGAAACACCATATATTTT.

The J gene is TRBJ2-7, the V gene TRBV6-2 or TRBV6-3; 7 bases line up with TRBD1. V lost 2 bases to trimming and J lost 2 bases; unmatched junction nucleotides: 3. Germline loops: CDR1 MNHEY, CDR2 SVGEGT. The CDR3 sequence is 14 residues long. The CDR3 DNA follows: TGTGCCAGCAGTTACAGGGGGCGAACCTACGAGCAGTACTTC. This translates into CASSYRGRTYEQYF.

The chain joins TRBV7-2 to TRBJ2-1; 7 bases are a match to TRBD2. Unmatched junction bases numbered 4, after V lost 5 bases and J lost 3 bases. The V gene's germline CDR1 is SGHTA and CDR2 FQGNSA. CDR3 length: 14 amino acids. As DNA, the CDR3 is TGTGCCAGCAGCACTTGGGGGGGCTACAATGAGCAGTTCTTC. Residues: CASSTWGGYNEQFF.

The CDR3, as DNA: TGTGCCAGCAGCCCTACCGGGACAGACCCCTACGAGCAGTACTTC. Residues: CASSPTGTDPYEQYF. The gene calls are TRBV11-3 and TRBJ2-7; 7 bases match TRBD1. CDR3 length equals 15 residues. Germline V lookup: CDR1 SGHNT, CDR2 YENEEA. The junction had 9 bases not matched to a gene; V was cut back by 5 bases and J by 2 bases.

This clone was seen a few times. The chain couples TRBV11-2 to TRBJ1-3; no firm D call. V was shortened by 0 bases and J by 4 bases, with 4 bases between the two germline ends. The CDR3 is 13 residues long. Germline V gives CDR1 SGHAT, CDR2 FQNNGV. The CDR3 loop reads CASSLDAGNTIYF. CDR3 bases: TGTGCCAGCAGCTTAGATGCCGGAAACACCATATATTTT.

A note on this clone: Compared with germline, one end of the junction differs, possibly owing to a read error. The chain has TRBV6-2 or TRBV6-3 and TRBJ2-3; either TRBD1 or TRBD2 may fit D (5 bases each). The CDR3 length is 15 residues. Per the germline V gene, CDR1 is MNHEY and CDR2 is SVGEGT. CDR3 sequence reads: CASLGRTSSTDTPFF. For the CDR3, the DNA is TGTGCCAGCCTGGGGCGGACGTCTAGCACAGATACGCCGTTTTTT.

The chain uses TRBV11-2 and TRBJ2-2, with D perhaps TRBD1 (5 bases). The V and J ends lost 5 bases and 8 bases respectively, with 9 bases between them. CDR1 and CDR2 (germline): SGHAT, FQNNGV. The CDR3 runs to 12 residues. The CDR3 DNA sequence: TGTGCCAGCAGCCAGGGTCCTGGGGAGCTGTTTTTT. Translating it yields CASSQGPGELFF.

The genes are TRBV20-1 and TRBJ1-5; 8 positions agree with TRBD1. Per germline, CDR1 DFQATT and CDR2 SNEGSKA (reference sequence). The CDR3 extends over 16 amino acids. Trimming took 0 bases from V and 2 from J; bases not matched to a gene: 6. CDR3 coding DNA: TGCAGTGCTAGAGAACCCACGGGACAGGGCAATCAGCCCCAGCATTTT. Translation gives CSAREPTGQGNQPQHF.

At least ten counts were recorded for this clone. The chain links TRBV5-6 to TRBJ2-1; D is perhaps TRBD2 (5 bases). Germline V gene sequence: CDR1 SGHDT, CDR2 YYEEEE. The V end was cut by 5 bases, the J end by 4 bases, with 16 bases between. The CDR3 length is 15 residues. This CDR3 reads CASSHGISGYNEQFF. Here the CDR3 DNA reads TGTGCCAGCAGTCATGGGATCAGCGGTTACAATGAGCAGTTCTTC.

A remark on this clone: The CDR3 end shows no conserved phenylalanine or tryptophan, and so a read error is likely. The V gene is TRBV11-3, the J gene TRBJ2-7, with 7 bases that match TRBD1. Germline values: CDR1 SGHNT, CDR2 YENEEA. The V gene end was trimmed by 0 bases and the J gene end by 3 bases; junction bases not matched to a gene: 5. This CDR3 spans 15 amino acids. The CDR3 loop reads CASSLEGQENYEQYL. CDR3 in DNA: TGTGCCAGCAGCTTAGAAGGACAGGAAAACTACGAGCAGTACCTC.

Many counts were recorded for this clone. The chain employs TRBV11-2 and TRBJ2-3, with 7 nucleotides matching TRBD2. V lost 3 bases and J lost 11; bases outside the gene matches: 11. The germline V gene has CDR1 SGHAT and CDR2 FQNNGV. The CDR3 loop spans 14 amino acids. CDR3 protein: CASSLGGGTEGQYF. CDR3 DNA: TGTGCCAGCAGCTTGGGGGGAGGGACCGAGGGGCAGTATTTT.

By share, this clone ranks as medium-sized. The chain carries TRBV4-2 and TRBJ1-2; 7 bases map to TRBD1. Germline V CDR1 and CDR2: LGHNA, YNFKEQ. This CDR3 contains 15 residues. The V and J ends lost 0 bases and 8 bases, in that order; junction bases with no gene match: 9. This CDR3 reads CASSQDKGAAWGYTF. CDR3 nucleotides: TGTGCCAGCAGCCAAGATAAGGGGGCCGCCTGGGGCTACACCTTC.

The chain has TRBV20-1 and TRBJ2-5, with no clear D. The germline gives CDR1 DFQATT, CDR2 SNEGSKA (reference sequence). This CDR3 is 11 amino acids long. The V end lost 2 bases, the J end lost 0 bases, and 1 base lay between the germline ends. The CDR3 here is CSARHQETQYF. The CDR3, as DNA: TGCAGTGCTAGACACCAAGAGACCCAGTACTTC.

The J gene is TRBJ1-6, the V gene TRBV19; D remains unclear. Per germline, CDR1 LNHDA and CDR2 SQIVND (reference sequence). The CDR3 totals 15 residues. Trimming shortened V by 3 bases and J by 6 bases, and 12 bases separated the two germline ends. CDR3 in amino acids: CASSISGQLNSPLHF. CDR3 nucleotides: TGTGCCAGTAGTATCTCCGGTCAGCTTAATTCACCCCTCCACTTT.

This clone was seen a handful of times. The CDR3 here is CATSDLNRGDEQFF. The CDR3 DNA follows: TGTGCCACCAGTGATTTGAACAGGGGTGATGAGCAGTTCTTC. This chain connects TRBV24-1 to TRBJ2-1; 7 nucleotides agree with TRBD1. With V trimmed by 0 bases and J by 8 bases, 3 bases remained unmatched. This CDR3 comprises 14 residues. CDR1 and CDR2 (germline): KGHDR, SFDVKD.

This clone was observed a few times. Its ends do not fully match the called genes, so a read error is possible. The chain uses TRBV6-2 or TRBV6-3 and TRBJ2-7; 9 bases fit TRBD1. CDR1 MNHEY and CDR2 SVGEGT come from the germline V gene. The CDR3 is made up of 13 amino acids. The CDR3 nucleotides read TGTGCCAGCAGTTTTGGGACAGGGCACGAGCAGAACTTC. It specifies CASSFGTGHEQNF.

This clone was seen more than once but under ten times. The CDR3, as DNA: TGTGCCAGCACCGGGACAGGCGAATCTAACTATGGCTACACCTTC. Residues: CASTGTGESNYGYTF. V usage is TRBV6-1 and J usage is TRBJ1-2, with TRBD1 identical over 8 bases. This CDR3 region has 15 residues. Germline lookup yields CDR1 MNHNS and CDR2 SASEGT. With V trimmed by 7 bases and J by 0 bases, 7 bases remained unmatched.

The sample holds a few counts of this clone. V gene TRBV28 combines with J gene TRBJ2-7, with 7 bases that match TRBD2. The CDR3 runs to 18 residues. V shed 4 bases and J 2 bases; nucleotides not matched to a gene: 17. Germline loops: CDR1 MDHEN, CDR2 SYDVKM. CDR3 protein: CASSSPASGRPTPYEQYF. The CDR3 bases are TGTGCCAGCAGTTCCCCCGCTAGCGGACGCCCAACACCCTACGAGCAGTACTTC.